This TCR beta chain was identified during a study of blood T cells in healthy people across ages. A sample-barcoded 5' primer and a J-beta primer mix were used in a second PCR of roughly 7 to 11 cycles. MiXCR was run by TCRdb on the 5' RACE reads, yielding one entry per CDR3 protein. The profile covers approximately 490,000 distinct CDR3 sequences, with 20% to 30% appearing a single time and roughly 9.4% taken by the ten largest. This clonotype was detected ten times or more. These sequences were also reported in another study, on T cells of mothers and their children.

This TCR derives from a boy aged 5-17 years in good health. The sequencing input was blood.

The DNA of the CDR3 is TGCGCCAGCAGCATGAGGGACTCCTACGAGCAGTACTTC. Its protein is CASSMRDSYEQYF. This chain links TRBV5-1 with TRBJ2-7; D possibly corresponds to TRBD2 (5 bases). The CDR3 contains 13 residues. Trimming removed 4 bases at V and 0 bases at J, with 8 bases between. In germline, CDR1 is SGHRS, CDR2 YFSETQ.